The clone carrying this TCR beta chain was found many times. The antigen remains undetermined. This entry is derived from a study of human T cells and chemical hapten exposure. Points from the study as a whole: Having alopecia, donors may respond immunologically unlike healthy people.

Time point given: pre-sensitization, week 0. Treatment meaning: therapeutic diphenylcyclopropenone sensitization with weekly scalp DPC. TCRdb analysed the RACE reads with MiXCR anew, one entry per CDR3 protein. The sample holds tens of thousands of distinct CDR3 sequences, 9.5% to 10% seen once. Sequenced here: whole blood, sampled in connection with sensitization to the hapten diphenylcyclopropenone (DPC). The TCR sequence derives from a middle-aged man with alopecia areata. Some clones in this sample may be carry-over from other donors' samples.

The DNA for the CDR3 is TGTGCAAGTCGCTTAGAGCCGGGGCTAGCGGGAGATCAAGAGACCCAGTACTTC. Its translation is CASRLEPGLAGDQETQYF. This chain links TRBV12-2 with TRBJ2-5; the tabulated D call, TRBD2, remains unverified against the DNA. TRBV12-2 corresponds to a pseudogene. The CDR3 loop spans 18 amino acids.